Following are 27 T cell receptor beta chains from one sample sequenced in a study of blood T cells in healthy people across ages. It was with a sample-barcoded 5' primer and a J-beta primer mix that a second PCR of roughly 7 to 12 cycles was run. TCRdb reprocessed the 5' RACE reads via MiXCR and lists one record per CDR3 protein. This table holds some 670,000 distinct CDR3 sequences, 52% found once. The specimen sequenced was blood. The receptor source for this set is an elderly woman in good health.

This clonotype was counted a few times. The chain recombines TRBV18 with TRBJ2-3; D possibly corresponds to TRBD1 (5 bases). Per the germline V gene, CDR1 is KGHSH and CDR2 is LQKENI. With 2 bases removed from V and 11 bases from J, the gap between germline ends came to 26 bases. This CDR3 spans 17 amino acids. In DNA form, the CDR3 reads TGTGCCAGCTCACCATCACCGGCAGGGATTACGATTATGGGGCAGTATTTT. This codes for CASSPSPAGITIMGQYF. Full variable domain (missing parts from reference TRBV18 and TRBJ2-3): NAGVMQNPRHLVRRRGQEARLRCSPMKGHSHVYWYRQLPEEGLKFMVYLQKENIIDESGMPKERFSAEFPKEGPSILRIQQVVRGDSAAYFCASSPSPAGITIMGQYFGPGTRLTVL.

This clonotype was found many times. The genes are TRBV7-9 and TRBJ2-5, with a weak D call TRBD2 (6 bases). V was clipped by 7 bases and J by 5 bases, with 17 bases between them. Germline V gene sequence: CDR1 SEHNR, CDR2 FQNEAQ (reference sequence). The CDR3 covers 14 residues. CDR3 residues: CASNPGVFGETQYF. The DNA for the CDR3 is TGTGCCAGCAACCCGGGGGTTTTCGGGGAGACCCAGTACTTC.

This clonotype was seen repeatedly, ten times or more. CDR3 bases: TGCGCCAGCAGCTTATCGGACTTTGAAAGCACTGAAGCTTTCTTT. This gives the protein CASSLSDFESTEAFF. The rearrangement links TRBV5-1 to TRBJ1-1; D uncertain. The CDR3 totals 15 residues. Germline V lookup: CDR1 SGHRS, CDR2 YFSETQ. The V gene lost 2 bases and the J gene lost 4 bases, with 15 bases spanning the gap.

Of note for this clonotype: Given a much more abundant clone one base away, this may be a read error. The V call is TRBV3-1, the J call TRBJ2-1; 8 nucleotides match TRBD2. The CDR3 runs to 16 residues. Germline V gene lookup returns CDR1 LGHDT and CDR2 YNNKEL (reference sequence). The CDR3: CASSHQLAVTYSEQFF. For the CDR3, the DNA is TGTGCCAGCAGCCACCAACTAGCGGTGACCTACAGTGAGCAGTTCTTC.

This clonotype was found a few times. V usage is TRBV20-1 and J usage is TRBJ1-4; D unresolved. Germline V gene data show CDR1 as DFQATT and CDR2 as SNEGSKA (reference sequence). The V gene lost 6 bases and the J gene lost 5 bases, with 13 bases spanning the gap. CDR3 length: 13 residues. The CDR3 loop reads CSATGTLNEKLFF. The CDR3 nucleotides are TGCAGTGCCACCGGCACGTTGAATGAAAAACTGTTTTTT.

CDR3 in DNA: TGCAGCGCCGAAGTTTTTGAAAAACTGTTTTTT. Encoded protein: CSAEVFEKLFF. V usage is TRBV29-1 and J usage is TRBJ1-4, with D unresolved. Germline V CDR1 and CDR2: SQVTM, ANQGSEA. V lost 7 bases and J lost 7, with 10 bases in between. The CDR3 covers 11 residues. Variable domain in full (rest from reference TRBV29-1 and TRBJ1-4): SAVISQKPSRDICQRGTSLTIQCQVDSQVTMMFWYRQQPGQSLTLIATANQGSEATYESGFVIDKFPISRPNLTFSTLTVSNMSPEDSSIYLCSAEVFEKLFFGSGTQLSVL.

The chain combines TRBV29-1 with TRBJ2-5; TRBD1 matches at 7 bases. Germline V gene lookup returns CDR1 SQVTM and CDR2 ANQGSEA. The V segment lost 6 bases and the J segment 4 bases; nucleotides outside the gene matches: 8. The CDR3 has 13 amino acids. The CDR3 sequence is CSVRTGVGETQYF. In DNA, the CDR3 is TGCAGCGTCCGAACAGGGGTCGGAGAGACCCAGTACTTC.

The chain carries TRBV4-1 and TRBJ2-5, with D possibly matching TRBD2 (7 bases). Germline lookup yields CDR1 MGHRA and CDR2 YSYEKL. This CDR3 is 17 amino acids long. Trimming took 3 bases from V and 2 from J, leaving 19 bases between them. The CDR3 protein is CASSQRGGSSGQETQYF. The CDR3 bases are TGCGCCAGCAGCCAGAGGGGGGGCTCTAGCGGACAAGAGACCCAGTACTTC.

This clonotype was detected only a few times. The genes are TRBV6-1 and TRBJ2-7; 7 nucleotides align to TRBD1. Per the germline V gene, CDR1 is MNHNS and CDR2 is SASEGT. Unmatched junction bases numbered 6, after V lost 8 bases and J lost 2 bases. This CDR3 contains 13 residues. The CDR3: CASSGTETYEQYF. The CDR3 DNA reads TGTGCCAGCTCCGGGACAGAAACCTACGAGCAGTACTTC.

The gene calls are TRBV11-2 and TRBJ2-7, with 8 nucleotides matching TRBD1. This CDR3 is 15 amino acids long. Germline trimming cut 6 bases from V and 3 bases from J; bases unmatched to any gene: 10. Germline V gene lookup returns CDR1 SGHAT and CDR2 FQNNGV. The CDR3 nucleotides read TGTGCCAGCAGAAACACCGGGACAGGTTTCTACGAGCAGTACTTC. It yields the protein CASRNTGTGFYEQYF.

V is TRBV28 and J is TRBJ1-5; 11 positions agree with TRBD1. V lost 6 bases and J lost 10; bases outside the gene matches: 11. The CDR3 spans 15 residues. In germline, CDR1 is MDHEN, CDR2 SYDVKM. CDR3 sequence reads: CASSPPGQGVQPQHF. The CDR3 DNA reads as TGTGCCAGCAGCCCCCCGGGACAGGGGGTTCAACCCCAGCATTTT. Complete variable domain (other parts from reference TRBV28 and TRBJ1-5): DVKVTQSSRYLVKRTGEKVFLECVQDMDHENMFWYRQDPGLGLRLIYFSYDVKMKEKGDIPEGYSVSREKKERFSLILESASTNQTSMYLCASSPPGQGVQPQHFGDGTRLSIL.

This clonotype turned up a few times. A read error may explain this, as a much larger clone is one base away. This chain uses TRBV7-3 with TRBJ2-5; D might be TRBD2 (6 bases). Per germline, CDR1 SGHTA and CDR2 FQGTGA. Between the trimmed V and J ends, which lost 5 bases and 11 bases, there was a span of 24 bases. The CDR3 is 15 residues long. CDR3 coding DNA: TGTGCCAGCAGCCCGACGGAGGGGATCTACAATGAGCAGTACTTC. Amino acids: CASSPTEGIYNEQYF.

This chain links TRBV27 with TRBJ1-3; D is possibly TRBD1 (5 bases). The CDR3 covers 15 residues. The germline V and J ends were trimmed by 6 bases and 0 bases, with 12 bases remaining between them. Germline V gene data show CDR1 as MNHEY and CDR2 as SMNVEV (reference sequence). The CDR3 region is CASRPYRGSGNTIYF. The CDR3 DNA reads as TGTGCCAGCAGGCCTTATAGGGGCTCTGGAAACACCATATATTTT.

The chain links TRBV7-3 to TRBJ2-5, with 11 bases fitting TRBD2. The CDR3 totals 15 residues. CDR1 and CDR2 (germline): SGHTA, FQGTGA. V lost 3 bases to trimming and J lost 11 bases; unmatched junction nucleotides: 11. The CDR3 loop is CASSFDSGRDNEQYF. DNA for the CDR3: TGTGCCAGCAGCTTCGATAGCGGGAGGGACAATGAGCAGTACTTC.

This clonotype was seen a handful of times. The J gene is TRBJ2-1, the V gene TRBV6-5; D not certain. Germline CDR1 MNHEY, CDR2 SVGAGI. This CDR3 spans 15 amino acids. The germline V and J ends were trimmed by 0 bases and 4 bases, with 10 bases remaining between them. The CDR3 loop is CASSYSSSGYNEQFF. The CDR3, as DNA: TGTGCCAGCAGTTACTCGAGTTCAGGTTACAATGAGCAGTTCTTC.

This clonotype was detected ten times or more. The chain has TRBV12-3 or TRBV12-4 and TRBJ2-7; weak D call: TRBD2 (6 bases). The CDR3 contains 15 residues. V lost 5 bases to trimming and J lost 3 bases, with 17 bases between them. This chain's CDR3 is CASSPLGGRVYEQYF. In DNA form, the CDR3 reads TGTGCCAGCAGTCCACTTGGGGGGAGAGTCTACGAGCAGTACTTC.

A few counts support this clonotype. V is TRBV6-5 and J is TRBJ2-5, with TRBD2 identical over 7 bases. Germline CDR1 reads MNHEY; CDR2 reads SVGAGI. Germline trimming cut 10 bases from V and 1 base from J; bases unmatched to any gene: 3. The length of the CDR3 is 12 residues. In DNA form, the CDR3 reads TGTGCCACCGGGAGGCCCCAAGAGACCCAGTACTTC. Residues: CATGRPQETQYF.

This clonotype was counted between two and nine times. This chain connects TRBV5-1 to TRBJ1-1, with 9 nucleotides matching TRBD1. J gave up 5 bases and V 8 bases, and 10 bases lay outside the gene matches. The CDR3 is 14 amino acids. CDR1 and CDR2 from the germline V gene are SGHRS and YFSETQ. The DNA of the CDR3 is TGCGCCAGTCTTCAGACAGGGGGGAGTACTGAAGCTTTCTTT. Translation: CASLQTGGSTEAFF.

Concerning this clonotype itself: This may arise from a read error, as a much more abundant clone is one base away. This chain connects TRBV3-1 to TRBJ1-2, with 7 bases that match TRBD1. V lost 6 bases to trimming and J lost 4 bases; unmatched junction nucleotides: 8. Germline assignment: CDR1 LGHDT and CDR2 YNNKEL (reference sequence). The CDR3 totals 14 residues. For the CDR3, the DNA is TGTGCCAGCAGTCCCAGGGGGAGGGCCTATGGCTACACCTTC. Its translation is CASSPRGRAYGYTF.

As for this clonotype: Given a much more abundant clone one base away, this may be a read error. The rearrangement links TRBV29-1 to TRBJ2-3; 8 nucleotides agree with TRBD2. Germline assignment: CDR1 SQVTM and CDR2 ANQGSEA. The CDR3 has 14 amino acids. CDR3 region: CGVESQRGTDTQYF. Here the CDR3 DNA reads TGCGGCGTTGAATCCCAGCGGGGGACGGATACGCAGTATTTT.

The table lists this clonotype with many counts. The chain employs TRBV7-7 and TRBJ2-5; 7 nucleotides agree with TRBD2. This CDR3 has 16 residues. Germline CDR1 and CDR2: SSHAT and FNYEAQ (reference sequence). V shed 1 base and J 1 base; nucleotides not matched to a gene: 6. CDR3 region: CASSLGASGFQETQYF. The CDR3 DNA reads TGTGCCAGCAGCTTAGGGGCTAGCGGCTTCCAAGAGACCCAGTACTTC.

As to this clonotype: One junction end does not reproduce the germline sequence, and a read error may be involved. The chain couples TRBV15 to TRBJ2-1, with D hard to call. Germline V gene data show CDR1 as LNHNV and CDR2 as YYDKDF (reference sequence). The CDR3 extends over 15 amino acids. This CDR3 is CATSRGIFGNNEQFF. CDR3 nucleotide sequence: TGTGCCACCAGTAGAGGTATTTTTGGCAACAATGAGCAGTTCTTC.

This clonotype has a single count. The J gene is TRBJ2-5, the V gene TRBV20-1, with D unresolved. V lost 6 bases and J lost 11, with 16 bases in between. The CDR3 loop spans 11 amino acids. In germline, CDR1 is DFQATT, CDR2 SNEGSKA (reference sequence). The CDR3 DNA reads TGCAGTGCCAGTGGGAAGAATGAGCAGTACTTC. Protein sequence: CSASGKNEQYF.

J is TRBJ2-5 and V is TRBV29-1, with D unclear. V was pared by 0 bases and J by 11 bases, with 13 bases between. The CDR3 loop spans 12 amino acids. From germline, CDR1 is SQVTM and CDR2 ANQGSEA. CDR3 nucleotides: TGCAGCGTTGAAGATCCCTTTAGTGAGCAGTACTTC. Translating gives CSVEDPFSEQYF.

This chain links TRBV4-2 with TRBJ2-1, with D perhaps matching TRBD1 (6 bases). The V end lost 2 bases, the J end lost 9 bases, and 14 bases lay between the germline ends. The CDR3 spans 14 residues. The germline CDR1 and CDR2 sequences are LGHNA and YNFKEQ. CDR3 DNA sequence: TGTGCCAGCAGCCAATCTAACATCAGGGGTGAGCAGTTCTTC. Amino acid sequence: CASSQSNIRGEQFF.

This clonotype has ten or more counts. The CDR3 DNA sequence: TGCAGCAGTACGGGCATCTACAATGAGCAGTTCTTC. Its protein product is CSSTGIYNEQFF. The rearrangement joins TRBV29-1 to TRBJ2-1; D not resolved. Trimming removed 8 bases from V and 3 bases from J, with 11 bases in between. Germline V gene data show CDR1 as SQVTM and CDR2 as ANQGSEA. There are 12 residues in the CDR3.

This clonotype was observed many times. The chain joins TRBV6-2 or TRBV6-3 to TRBJ1-2; TRBD1 aligns across 7 bases. Germline CDR1 MNHEY, CDR2 SVGEGT. CDR3 length: 17 residues. Trimming took 0 bases from V and 0 from J; bases not matched to a gene: 7. The CDR3 loop is CASSYSPGTDTNYGYTF. The CDR3 nucleotides read TGTGCCAGCAGTTACTCCCCCGGGACAGATACTAACTATGGCTACACCTTC.